Below are 2 T cell receptor beta chains sequenced from a single sample in a study of TET2 disruption in CD19-targeted CAR T cells. Using immunoSEQ multiplex PCR, the repertoire was profiled, and TCRdb retains in-frame clones only, with some absent. The repertoire shows roughly 26,000 clones; the top ten hold 1.5% to 2%. Treatment of the sample: autologous CTL019 cells: CD19 CAR with 4-1BB and CD3 zeta domains. No antigen is known for these receptors. This material consisted of CD8- CAR+ T cells sorted from cultured blood T cells, taken for CD19 CAR T cell therapy. Subset specified: CD8-negative CAR-positive T cells from the infusion product. The receptors derive from an older man with chronic lymphocytic leukemia.

To note about this clone: The CDR3 goes on 3 residues after the read ends, and that part is filled in from the germline J gene. The rearrangement links TRBV20-1 to TRBJ2-5, with 12 bases matching TRBD2. V shed 0 bases, J shed 1 base, and the junction held 12 bases outside the gene matches. This CDR3 spans 19 amino acids. Germline V gene lookup returns CDR1 DFQATT and CDR2 SNEGSKA (reference sequence). The CDR3 DNA, read in part, is TGCAGTGCTAGAGATCTAAAACTAGCGGGGGGACTATCCCAAGAGACC. Translating it yields CSARDLKLAGGLSQET. Given in full, the CDR3 is CSARDLKLAGGLSQETQYF.

As for this clone: The junction differs from germline at one of its ends, possibly a read error. Different DNA sequences within this sample yield the same CDR3. The DNA read from the CDR3 is TGTGCCATCAGGGGGCAGGGCATCTATGGT. Protein product: CAIRGQGIYG. The entire CDR3 reads CAIRGQGIYGYTF. The gene calls are TRBV10-3 and TRBJ1-2; TRBD1 might be the D (5 bases). The read terminates 3 residues ahead of where the CDR3 ends, so the germline J gene completes it. This CDR3 is built from 13 residues. Germline CDR1 and CDR2: ENHRY and SYGVKD.